Following are 14 T cell receptor beta chains from one sample sequenced in a study of low-dose radiotherapy and immunotherapy resistance in tumors (dated by TCRdb to between 2021 and 2023). The sample's time point label is to be understood as: after trial treatment. The treatment or condition label of this sample denotes: LDRT plus nivolumab, ipilimumab, low-dose cyclophosphamide and aspirin (RACIN trial). TCRdb shows the sequencer as Illumina HiSeq 2500. First-strand cDNA was synthesized with Superscript III and a set of TRAV- and TRBV-specific primers, covering both TCRalpha and TCRbeta chains. TCRs were amplified with Phusion for approximately 19 PCR cycles using a constant-region primer together with the adapter attached to the V primers. TCRdb reworked the public reads: Q25 trimming with fastp, MiXCR clone assembly, productive beta chains retained. Rows with a matching CDR3 protein are joined into one entry that keeps the most common DNA and genes. The sample table contains around 60,000 distinct CDR3 sequences; only one count was recorded for about a quarter of them. The ten most abundant clones make up 6% to 8.5% of the sample.

The material was PBMCs, obtained after low-dose radiotherapy plus immunotherapy. The receptor source for this set is a male donor with prostate cancer.

By share, this clonotype counts as medium-sized. V and J are TRBV11-3 and TRBJ1-1, with 7 nucleotides matching TRBD1. The CDR3 runs 14 residues. Germline trimming cut 6 bases from V and 9 bases from J; bases unmatched to any gene: 13. From germline, CDR1 is SGHNT and CDR2 YENEEA. CDR3 sequence: CASSPPAGQDKAFF. The CDR3 DNA follows: TGTGCCAGCAGTCCTCCCGCTGGACAGGATAAAGCTTTCTTT.

This clonotype was seen more than once but under ten times. CDR3 sequence: CASQGQNQPQHF. The CDR3 coding sequence is TGTGCCAGCCAGGGCCAAAATCAGCCCCAGCATTTT. The V and J genes are TRBV27 and TRBJ1-5; tentative D call: TRBD1 (5 bases). Germline CDR1 reads MNHEY; CDR2 reads SMNVEV (reference sequence). The V end lost 8 bases, the J end lost 4 bases, and 9 bases lay between the germline ends. The CDR3 consists of 12 residues.

This clonotype showed up many times. The chain is built from TRBV28 and TRBJ2-2, with TRBD2 matching over 9 bases. CDR3 length equals 14 residues. Losses at the gene ends were 7 bases for V and 4 bases for J; bases not matched to a gene: 4. Germline V lookup: CDR1 MDHEN, CDR2 SYDVKM. The CDR3 here is CASTLAGRTGELFF. The CDR3 DNA sequence: TGTGCCAGCACACTAGCGGGTCGCACCGGGGAGCTGTTTTTT.

There are many counts of this clonotype. V usage is TRBV7-2 and J usage is TRBJ2-1, with D hard to call. The CDR3 is 13 residues long. The germline V and J ends were trimmed by 4 bases and 4 bases, with 8 bases remaining between them. From germline, CDR1 is SGHTA and CDR2 FQGNSA. CDR3 protein: CASSSASYNEQFF. The CDR3 DNA sequence: TGTGCCAGCAGCTCAGCGAGTTACAATGAGCAGTTCTTC.

There are many counts of this clonotype. The chain carries TRBV30 and TRBJ2-7; 8 positions match TRBD1. Germline CDR1 reads GTSNPN; CDR2 reads SVGIG (reference sequence). Trimming at V came to 3 bases and at J to 1 base, leaving 2 bases not matched to a gene. There are 13 residues in the CDR3. This CDR3 reads CAWRRQGSYEQYF. The CDR3 nucleotides read TGTGCCTGGAGGCGACAGGGGTCCTACGAGCAGTACTTC.

V usage is TRBV28 and J usage is TRBJ2-4; 7 nucleotides align to TRBD1. The CDR3 totals 16 residues. Germline lookup yields CDR1 MDHEN and CDR2 SYDVKM. The ends lost 8 bases at V and 0 bases at J; junction bases unmatched: 10. In DNA, the CDR3 is TGTGCCAGCGGACCAGGACAGGCGCTAGCCAAAAACATTCAGTACTTC. Translating it yields CASGPGQALAKNIQYF.

The table lists this clonotype with many counts. The gene calls are TRBV20-1 and TRBJ1-2; D is undetermined. This CDR3 is 12 amino acids long. The germline V and J ends were trimmed by 3 bases and 2 bases, with 7 bases remaining between them. CDR1 DFQATT and CDR2 SNEGSKA come from the germline V gene (reference sequence). The CDR3 DNA is TGCAGTGCTAGTCCCAGGAACTATGGCTACACCTTC. Its protein is CSASPRNYGYTF.

This clonotype has at least ten counts. The junction differs from germline at one of its ends, possibly a read error. The genes are TRBV6-8 and TRBJ2-7; TRBD2 matches 10 bases. This CDR3 region has 14 residues. Per germline, CDR1 MNHGY and CDR2 SAAAGT. The CDR3 nucleotides read TGTGCCAGCAGTGACTCTAGCGGGGGTTACGAGCAGTACTTC. This gives the protein CASSDSSGGYEQYF.

Ten or more counts support this clonotype. CDR3 in DNA: TGTGCCACCAGCAGAGGACAACGATCCCAAGAGACCCAGTACTTC. As protein: CATSRGQRSQETQYF. This chain links TRBV15 with TRBJ2-5, with D unresolved. The CDR3 covers 15 residues. Between the trimmed V and J ends, which lost 1 base and 1 base, there was a span of 10 bases. Germline V CDR1 and CDR2: LNHNV, YYDKDF (reference sequence).

This clonotype showed up many times. V and J are TRBV6-2 or TRBV6-3 and TRBJ1-5; D is unclear. The V end was cut by 5 bases, the J end by 4 bases, with 9 bases between. Germline V CDR1 and CDR2: MNHEY, SVGEGT. This CDR3 spans 13 amino acids. The CDR3 DNA reads as TGTGCCAGCAGTGAGGTGGGTAATCAGCCCCAGCATTTT. It encodes CASSEVGNQPQHF.

In its sample, this clonotype was seen many times. The CDR3 nucleotides are TGTGCCAGCAGCCCCGGGACCGAACTCACCGATACGCAGTATTTT. This translates into CASSPGTELTDTQYF. The J gene is TRBJ2-3, the V gene TRBV6-5; the D call may be TRBD1 or TRBD2 (5 bases each). The germline CDR1 and CDR2 sequences are MNHEY and SVGAGI. CDR3 length: 15 amino acids. V gave up 6 bases and J gave up 6 bases, with 19 bases separating them.

This clonotype was seen repeatedly, ten times or more. At one end, the junction sequence differs from germline, possibly due to a read error. The chain links TRBV7-7 to TRBJ2-5; the D is unclear. The germline V gene encodes CDR1 SSHAT and CDR2 FNYEAQ (reference sequence). There are 13 residues in the CDR3. The CDR3 nucleotides read TGTGCTAGCAGCTCCGGCCGACAAGAGACCCAGTACTTC. Amino acid sequence: CASSSGRQETQYF.

In this sample, this clonotype turned up many times. This rearrangement joins TRBV7-2 to TRBJ1-6; D unclear. The CDR3 runs to 14 residues. Trimming left V 5 bases short and J 11 bases short, with 16 bases between. The germline gives CDR1 SGHTA, CDR2 FQGNSA. CDR3 nucleotide sequence: TGTGCCAGCAGCCCGGGGTTCCGGGCTACACCCCTCCACTTT. Translating it yields CASSPGFRATPLHF.

The sample holds many counts of this clonotype. The chain couples TRBV13 to TRBJ2-5; 8 bases are a match to TRBD1. CDR3 length: 16 amino acids. The germline V gene encodes CDR1 PRHDT and CDR2 FYEKMQ (reference sequence). The junction had 8 bases not matched to a gene; V was cut back by 5 bases and J by 0 bases. The CDR3 DNA follows: TGTGCCAGCAGCACCGAATTGACAGGGGACCAAGAGACCCAGTACTTC. It yields the protein CASSTELTGDQETQYF.